This T cell receptor (beta chain) comes out of a study of blood T cell repertoires in COVID-19. A single count supports this clone. The repertoire was sequenced with immunoSEQ multiplex PCR; TCRdb's copy has only in-frame clones and lacks some. The sample records some 260,000 clones, 80% to 90% being singletons. CDR3 length equals 17 residues. V was shortened by 5 bases and J by 2 bases, with 18 bases between the two germline ends. CDR1 KGHSH and CDR2 LQKENI come from the germline V gene. The sequenced material came from peripheral blood. The V call is TRBV18, the J call TRBJ2-2; D perhaps matches TRBD2 (5 bases). The TCR was taken from a woman in her seventies with COVID-19, enrolled during active disease. CDR3 sequence reads: CASSSEAASINTGELFF. The CDR3 nucleotides read TGTGCCAGCTCATCCGAAGCGGCTTCGATTAACACCGGGGAGCTGTTTTTT.